The source of this T cell receptor beta chain is a study of monozygotic twins with inflammatory bowel disease. TCRdb derives one entry per CDR3 protein from the 5' RACE reads, leaving out DNA. The repertoire table contains fewer than 450,000 distinct CDR3 sequences. The CDR3 extends over 14 amino acids. Sequencing used blood. The clonotype was recovered from a human donor with ulcerative colitis or Crohn's disease, or a healthy co-twin of an affected twin (not recorded which). This chain joins TRBV12-3 or TRBV12-4 and TRBJ2-7; TCRdb designates TRBD1, a call that cannot be tested without DNA. This chain's CDR3 is CASSLRDPGGEQYF.